The present TCR beta chain was sequenced within a study of cytomegalovirus exposure and HLA in healthy donors. V lost 4 bases to trimming and J lost 2 bases, with 14 bases between them. This CDR3 contains 15 residues. The V gene's germline CDR1 is LNHNV and CDR2 YYDKDF (reference sequence). General observations from the study: Analysis was performed later, and it showed HLA-associated TCR beta chains to be more clonally expanded than equally common others. Associated with cytomegalovirus, according to the listing, were around 160 TCR beta chains.

This clone appeared once. The antigen is undetermined. It was with 60 Vbeta and 13 Jbeta primers that the PCR ran. Method: immunoSEQ multiplex PCR; TCRdb's copy keeps in-frame clones and lacks some. The table shows some 140,000 clones, with 65% to 80% occurring only once. Material for sequencing was PBMCs. This chain uses TRBV15 with TRBJ1-1; D is perhaps TRBD1 (5 bases). The sequence was obtained from a human donor in good health. The CDR3 nucleotides are TGTGCCACCAGCATCGAGGTGGGGCACAACACTGAAGCTTTCTTT. This encodes CATSIEVGHNTEAFF. Using reference TRBV15 and TRBJ1-1 for the parts outside the CDR3, the full variable domain is DAMVIQNPRYQVTQFGKPVTLSCSQTLNHNVMYWYQQKSSQAPKLLFHYYDKDFNNEADTPDNFQSRRPNTSFCFLDIRSPGLGDTAMYLCATSIEVGHNTEAFFGQGTRLTVV.